The 14 T cell receptor beta chains in this list originate from one sample, sequenced in a study of OX40 agonist ivuxolimab in advanced cancers. Assay: immunoSEQ multiplex PCR; the TCRdb copy retains only in-frame clones and omits some. The repertoire holds about 74,000 clones, roughly 90% seen once, with roughly 0.89% in the top ten. Sequenced here: CD4+ or CD8+ T cells sorted from blood, sampled in a trial of the OX40 agonist ivuxolimab. The receptors shown here come from an adult with an advanced solid tumor such as melanoma, head and neck, liver or kidney cancer.

V gene TRBV18 combines with J gene TRBJ2-1; the match to TRBD1 covers 10 bases. Losses at the gene ends were 3 bases for V and 6 bases for J; bases not matched to a gene: 5. This CDR3 contains 15 residues. Germline CDR1 and CDR2: KGHSH and LQKENI. As DNA, the CDR3 is TGTGCCAGCTCACCCCGACAGGGGGCGTCCAATGAGCAGTTCTTC. Its translation is CASSPRQGASNEQFF.

This sequence joins TRBV13 and TRBJ2-7; D perhaps matches TRBD1 (6 bases). The V gene's germline CDR1 is PRHDT and CDR2 FYEKMQ (reference sequence). The CDR3 runs to 11 residues. The DNA for the CDR3 is TGTGCGGTGGGGACACAATACGAGCAGTACTTC. This codes for CAVGTQYEQYF.

The rearrangement links TRBV7-3 to TRBJ2-3, with D perhaps matching TRBD1 (5 bases). V dropped 0 bases and J dropped 2 bases, with 9 bases sitting between them. Germline V lookup: CDR1 SGHTA, CDR2 FQGTGA. The CDR3 is 15 residues long. The CDR3 reads CASSLTGHYTDTQYF. The CDR3, as DNA: TGTGCCAGCAGCTTAACAGGACACTACACAGATACGCAGTATTTT.

The chain couples TRBV18 to TRBJ2-5; tentatively, D is TRBD1 (5 bases). V shed 4 bases and J shed 4 bases, with 10 bases lying between them. Germline CDR1 reads KGHSH; CDR2 reads LQKENI. This CDR3 is built from 13 residues. This CDR3 reads CASSQGVGETQYF. The CDR3 coding sequence is TGTGCCAGCTCACAAGGGGTAGGAGAGACCCAGTACTTC.

V is TRBV5-4 and J is TRBJ2-3, with 12 bases fitting TRBD2. The germline gives CDR1 SGHNT, CDR2 YYREEE (reference sequence). CDR3 length: 16 amino acids. The V segment lost 4 bases and the J segment 1 base; nucleotides outside the gene matches: 4. The CDR3 loop is CASSPGTSGRTDTQYF. CDR3 bases: TGTGCCAGCAGCCCGGGGACTAGCGGGCGCACAGATACGCAGTATTTT.

This rearrangement joins TRBV6-5 to TRBJ1-5; tentatively, D is TRBD1 (6 bases). With 8 bases removed from V and 2 bases from J, the gap between germline ends came to 10 bases. The CDR3 is made up of 13 amino acids. The germline gives CDR1 MNHEY, CDR2 SVGAGI. CDR3 in amino acids: CASRGHRNQPQHF. The CDR3 DNA reads as TGTGCCAGCCGGGGACATCGCAATCAGCCCCAGCATTTT.

This clone was recorded only once. The chain has TRBV27 and TRBJ2-1; 11 bases are shared with TRBD2. The CDR3 has 16 residues. The V gene's germline CDR1 is MNHEY and CDR2 SMNVEV (reference sequence). With V trimmed by 3 bases and J by 7 bases, 8 bases remained unmatched. The CDR3 protein is CASSFGRASGRNEQFF. In DNA form, the CDR3 reads TGTGCCAGCAGTTTCGGGCGGGCTAGCGGGAGGAATGAGCAGTTCTTC.

The J gene is TRBJ2-1, the V gene TRBV27; D assignment may be TRBD1 or TRBD2 (5 bases each). The CDR3 contains 14 residues. Trimming left V 7 bases short and J 5 bases short, with 15 bases between. Germline CDR1 is MNHEY and CDR2 is SMNVEV (reference sequence). For the CDR3, the DNA is TGTGCCAGCAACGACAGAGGGACCAACAATGAGCAGTTCTTC. This translates into CASNDRGTNNEQFF.

The gene calls are TRBV28 and TRBJ2-1, with a possible D match to TRBD2 (7 bases). The V gene lost 1 base and the J gene lost 10 bases, with 17 bases spanning the gap. This CDR3 contains 15 residues. Germline V gene lookup returns CDR1 MDHEN and CDR2 SYDVKM. The CDR3 region is CASSLSRGGPFEQFF. As DNA, the CDR3 is TGTGCCAGCAGTTTATCCAGGGGAGGGCCTTTCGAGCAGTTCTTC.

The rearrangement joins TRBV6-1 to TRBJ2-7; no reliable D call. CDR3 size: 14 residues. Germline CDR1 is MNHNS and CDR2 is SASEGT. With 0 bases removed from V and 3 bases from J, the gap between germline ends came to 9 bases. CDR3 protein: CASSEALIYYEQYF. In DNA, the CDR3 is TGTGCCAGCAGTGAAGCGCTCATCTACTACGAGCAGTACTTC.

The chain couples TRBV6-5 to TRBJ2-7, with D possibly matching TRBD2 (6 bases). The V gene's germline CDR1 is MNHEY and CDR2 SVGAGI. The CDR3 runs 14 residues. The V end lost 5 bases, the J end lost 6 bases, and 17 bases lay between the germline ends. CDR3 sequence (DNA): TGTGCCAGCAGTCACACGGGACTGCTCTCCGAGCAGTACTTC. It translates to CASSHTGLLSEQYF.

This chain links TRBV25-1 with TRBJ1-5, with D unclear. The germline CDR1 and CDR2 sequences are MGHDK and SYGVNS. The CDR3 totals 15 residues. V was cut by 3 bases and J by 2 bases, with 11 bases left in between. The CDR3 coding sequence is TGTGCCAGCAGTGATCCTTCTAGCGGCAATCAGCCCCAGCATTTT. As protein: CASSDPSSGNQPQHF.

This sequence joins TRBV7-2 and TRBJ1-1; 10 nucleotides align to TRBD1. The CDR3 is 14 residues long. V lost 5 bases, J lost 11 bases, and 11 bases stayed unmatched. Germline assignment: CDR1 SGHTA and CDR2 FQGNSA. The CDR3 reads CASSPNPGQGTAFF. DNA for the CDR3: TGTGCCAGCAGCCCAAATCCGGGACAGGGGACGGCTTTCTTT.

This chain uses TRBV5-1 with TRBJ2-7, with D possibly being TRBD1 or TRBD2 (5 bases each). Germline CDR1 is SGHRS and CDR2 is YFSETQ. This CDR3 spans 15 amino acids. The germline V and J ends were trimmed by 0 bases and 7 bases, with 17 bases remaining between them. CDR3 DNA sequence: TGCGCCAGCAGCTTGGAGGGGACCGCCCGAATGGAGCAGTACTTC. Encoded protein: CASSLEGTARMEQYF.